This T cell receptor beta chain was captured by sequencing in a study of type 1 and type 2 diabetes patients. Across the whole study: Magnetic bead positive selection isolated CD4+ or CD8+ T cells from PBMCs.

As to this clonotype: As yet, its antigen is unknown.

Study-level results: With limited T2D and control samples, some T1D-only expanded clones may not be T1D-specific.

Germline CDR1 reads SGDLS; CDR2 reads YYNGEE. This CDR3 spans 15 amino acids. Trimming took 4 bases from V and 4 from J, leaving 15 bases between them. Amplification started from genomic DNA. The TCR beta CDR3 region was amplified using 30 forward and 13 reverse primers. TCRdb re-derived calls from the multiplex PCR reads in MiXCR, one entry per CDR3 protein. This table has fewer than 350,000 distinct CDR3 sequences, over 45% appearing once. This TCR derives from a man aged 18 to 29 with type 2 diabetes. The gene calls are TRBV9 and TRBJ1-5, with no clear D. Sequencing input: peripheral blood mononuclear cells (PBMCs). This chain's CDR3 is CASSLGPGGNQPQHF. The CDR3 nucleotides read TGTGCCAGCAGCTTAGGACCGGGAGGTAATCAGCCCCAGCATTTT.